The 30 T cell receptor beta chains reported below all come from one sample, sequenced in a study of Ad26.COV2.S vaccination and SARS-CoV-2 variants (dated by TCRdb to the early 2020s). Library preparation employed the immunoSEQ multiplex PCR assay. TCRdb provides this immuneACCESS table in a form limited to in-frame rearrangements. Some clones are lacking; in checked studies, under half of them reflect an unresolved V gene, and why the rest are absent is not known. The sample yields some 330,000 clones; almost 90% were counted once. The ten largest clonotypes hold around 5% of the sample. Interpreted using the paper, the treatment or condition label stands for: 15 to 20 received Ad26.COV2.S at low or high dose, single or two shots; several received placebo; per-sample allocation not given. Repertoires of vaccine and placebo recipients were sequenced from samples taken on day 63 after the first injection.

The material sequenced was peripheral blood, taken in a trial of Ad26.COV2.S vaccine versus placebo. All receptors come from a person between 18 and 65 years old who received the Ad26.COV2.S COVID-19 vaccine or a placebo.

This rearrangement joins TRBV4-3 to TRBJ1-1, with D hard to call. CDR1 and CDR2 (germline): LGHNA, YSLEER. V lost 0 bases and J 0 bases, leaving 17 bases between the germline ends. The CDR3 length is 18 residues. CDR3 loop: CASSQELPSTLMNTEAFF. CDR3 DNA sequence: TGCGCCAGCAGCCAAGAACTACCCTCGACACTAATGAACACTGAAGCTTTCTTT.

This chain joins TRBV19 and TRBJ2-1; D is perhaps TRBD2 (6 bases). The CDR3 extends over 14 amino acids. V lost 0 bases to trimming and J lost 7 bases, with 10 bases between them. Germline assignment: CDR1 LNHDA and CDR2 SQIVND (reference sequence). This CDR3 is CASSIDWGENEQFF. The DNA of the CDR3 is TGTGCCAGTAGTATAGATTGGGGGGAGAATGAGCAGTTCTTC.

The V and J genes are TRBV25-1 and TRBJ1-2; possible D gene TRBD1, 5 bases. The CDR3 is 15 amino acids. Trimming shortened V by 1 base and J by 4 bases, and 13 bases separated the two germline ends. In germline, CDR1 is MGHDK, CDR2 SYGVNS. DNA for the CDR3: TGTGCCAGCAGTGAATTAGGGGCAGAGATCTATGGCTACACCTTC. Its protein product is CASSELGAEIYGYTF.

The chain carries TRBV11-2 and TRBJ2-2, with 10 bases matching TRBD2. Germline-derived CDR1 and CDR2 are SGHAT and FQNNGV. Trimming removed 1 base from V and 7 bases from J; junction bases left unmatched: 9. CDR3 length: 17 residues. This CDR3 is CASSLGTSGGWSGELFF. Written as DNA, the CDR3 is TGTGCCAGCAGCTTAGGGACTAGCGGAGGGTGGAGCGGGGAGCTGTTTTTT.

The J gene is TRBJ1-5, the V gene TRBV4-3, with 10 bases fitting TRBD1. Germline V CDR1 and CDR2: LGHNA, YSLEER. V lost 3 bases to trimming and J lost 3 bases; unmatched junction nucleotides: 14. This CDR3 is 19 amino acids long. CDR3 loop: CASSHDPPGTGEYNQPQHF. The CDR3 DNA sequence: TGCGCCAGCAGCCATGACCCCCCCGGGACAGGGGAATACAATCAGCCCCAGCATTTT.

The chain joins TRBV11-3 to TRBJ2-5; no clear D gene. V was trimmed by 4 bases and J by 2 bases, leaving 14 bases between them. CDR3 length equals 15 residues. CDR1 SGHNT and CDR2 YENEEA come from the germline V gene. The CDR3 DNA sequence: TGTGCCAGCAGCTCCCTCTTCCGGAAACAAGAGACCCAGTACTTC. Amino acid sequence: CASSSLFRKQETQYF.

V usage is TRBV15 and J usage is TRBJ2-1; 7 bases align to TRBD2. The V and J ends lost 1 base and 3 bases, in that order; junction bases with no gene match: 0. The CDR3 is made up of 14 amino acids. Germline lookup yields CDR1 LNHNV and CDR2 YYDKDF (reference sequence). The CDR3 sequence is CATSRGDYYNEQFF. Written as DNA, the CDR3 is TGTGCCACCAGCAGAGGGGACTACTACAATGAGCAGTTCTTC.

As for this clone: Other DNA sequences in the same sample also yield this CDR3. The chain combines TRBV6-6 with TRBJ1-5, with D maybe TRBD1 (5 bases). Germline CDR1 reads MNHNY; CDR2 reads SVGAGI (reference sequence). Trimming shortened V by 0 bases and J by 4 bases, and 10 bases separated the two germline ends. This CDR3 comprises 15 residues. CDR3 coding DNA: TGTGCCAGCAGTTACTCGAGGCAGGGTAATCAGCCCCAGCATTTT. It is translated as CASSYSRQGNQPQHF.

The rearrangement joins TRBV9 to TRBJ1-3; maybe TRBD1 (5 bases). Trimming removed 0 bases from V and 3 bases from J, with 16 bases in between. The CDR3 is 17 amino acids. CDR1 is SGDLS, CDR2 YYNGEE, per germline. The CDR3 bases are TGTGCCAGCAGCGTAGCTCAGGGCCCTCGCTTTGGAAACACCATATATTTT. This translates into CASSVAQGPRFGNTIYF.

This clone was seen only once. For the CDR3, the DNA is TGCGCCAGCAGCTGGGACTGGCAGGGGATAGAAGGCTACACCTTC. It encodes CASSWDWQGIEGYTF. The chain couples TRBV5-1 to TRBJ1-2; the D gene is possibly TRBD1 (6 bases). This CDR3 is 15 amino acids long. Germline-derived CDR1 and CDR2 are SGHRS and YFSETQ. V shed 3 bases and J shed 8 bases, with 20 bases lying between them. The full variable domain, its missing parts supplied by reference TRBV5-1 and TRBJ1-2, is KAGVTQTPRYLIKTRGQQVTLSCSPISGHRSVSWYQQTPGQGLQFLFEYFSETQRNKGNFPGRFSGRQFSNSRSEMNVSTLELGDSALYLCASSWDWQGIEGYTFGSGTRLTVV.

This clone has just one count. V is TRBV5-6 and J is TRBJ1-2, with D perhaps TRBD1 (5 bases). Germline V gene data show CDR1 as SGHDT and CDR2 as YYEEEE. There are 12 residues in the CDR3. V was clipped by 4 bases and J by 7 bases, with 11 bases between them. The CDR3 region has the DNA TGTGCCAGCAGCCGGGACCGGTCTGGCTACACCTTC. This encodes CASSRDRSGYTF.

The chain joins TRBV14 to TRBJ1-1, with D possibly TRBD1 on 6 matching bases. V was trimmed by 3 bases and J by 3 bases, leaving 11 bases between them. The CDR3 covers 14 residues. The germline gives CDR1 SGHDN, CDR2 FVKESK. The CDR3 loop reads CASSHLQGDTEAFF. Here the CDR3 DNA reads TGTGCCAGCAGCCATCTACAGGGAGACACTGAAGCTTTCTTT.

CDR3 region: CASSQQAYNSPLHF. DNA of the CDR3: TGTGCCAGCAGCCAGCAGGCCTATAATTCACCCCTCCACTTT. The chain is built from TRBV14 and TRBJ1-6; D unresolved. CDR1 SGHDN and CDR2 FVKESK come from the germline V gene. This CDR3 contains 14 residues. Trimming pared 3 bases from V and 2 bases from J, leaving 5 bases between.

The chain has TRBV2 and TRBJ2-7, with 9 bases aligning to TRBD1. The trim removed 11 bases at V and 5 bases at J, leaving 25 bases unmatched. Germline assignment: CDR1 SNHLY and CDR2 FYNNEI. The CDR3 is 18 amino acids. CDR3 nucleotides: TGTGCCTGTAGAACCCCGGGACAGGGATTTACTGTCTTCGACGAGCAGTACTTC. Its translation: CACRTPGQGFTVFDEQYF.

This chain joins TRBV4-2 and TRBJ2-1; 7 nucleotides agree with TRBD2. Germline CDR1 is LGHNA and CDR2 is YNFKEQ. J gave up 4 bases and V 0 bases, and 6 bases lay outside the gene matches. There are 16 residues in the CDR3. The CDR3 is CASSQDGGEKYNEQFF. The CDR3 nucleotides are TGTGCCAGCAGCCAAGATGGGGGGGAGAAGTACAATGAGCAGTTCTTC.

The V call is TRBV19, the J call TRBJ2-5; D not certain. Germline lookup yields CDR1 LNHDA and CDR2 SQIVND (reference sequence). The CDR3 is made up of 12 amino acids. V shed 9 bases and J shed 5 bases, with 13 bases lying between them. This CDR3 reads CASTTGRETQYF. In DNA, the CDR3 is TGTGCCAGCACTACTGGCAGGGAGACCCAGTACTTC.

This chain joins TRBV5-1 and TRBJ2-5; D not certain. The CDR3 is made up of 13 amino acids. V was clipped by 0 bases and J by 5 bases, with 8 bases between them. Germline-derived CDR1 and CDR2 are SGHRS and YFSETQ. CDR3 loop: CASSLVGLETQYF. The CDR3, as DNA: TGCGCCAGCAGCTTGGTAGGGCTGGAGACCCAGTACTTC.

The chain uses TRBV6-5 and TRBJ1-2; the D gene is possibly TRBD1 (5 bases). V was pared by 4 bases and J by 2 bases, with 17 bases between. This CDR3 is built from 16 residues. Germline lookup yields CDR1 MNHEY and CDR2 SVGAGI. CDR3 DNA sequence: TGTGCCAGCAGTTCATATTCAGGGTTGGGGAACTATGGCTACACCTTC. Translation: CASSSYSGLGNYGYTF.

The gene calls are TRBV9 and TRBJ1-1, with 8 bases fitting TRBD1. CDR3 size: 13 residues. V gave up 3 bases and J gave up 5 bases; unmatched junction bases: 3. Per the germline V gene, CDR1 is SGDLS and CDR2 is YYNGEE. This CDR3 is CASSGTGGTEAFF. In DNA form, the CDR3 reads TGTGCCAGCAGCGGAACAGGGGGGACTGAAGCTTTCTTT. Full variable domain (remainder filled in from reference TRBV9 and TRBJ1-1): DSGVTQTPKHLITATGQRVTLRCSPRSGDLSVYWYQQSLDQGLQFLIQYYNGEERAKGNILERFSAQQFPDLHSELNLSSLELGDSALYFCASSGTGGTEAFFGQGTRLTVV.

The chain couples TRBV24-1 to TRBJ2-1; 10 bases fit TRBD2. The CDR3 runs to 18 residues. CDR1 and CDR2 (germline): KGHDR, SFDVKD. V trimming: 2 bases; J trimming: 1 base; junction bases outside the gene matches: 7. In DNA form, the CDR3 reads TGTGCCACCAGTGATTCGTCGATAGCGGGAGGATCCTACAATGAGCAGTTCTTC. This encodes CATSDSSIAGGSYNEQFF.

The chain recombines TRBV6-5 with TRBJ1-1; D not resolved. CDR3 length: 12 residues. CDR1 MNHEY and CDR2 SVGAGI come from the germline V gene. V lost 2 bases, J lost 3 bases, and 4 bases lay in between. CDR3 amino acids: CASSYGDTEAFF. In nucleotides, the CDR3 is TGTGCCAGCAGTTACGGGGACACTGAAGCTTTCTTT.

The genes are TRBV27 and TRBJ2-7; 10 nucleotides line up with TRBD2. The CDR3 spans 17 residues. CDR1 is MNHEY, CDR2 SMNVEV, per germline (reference sequence). The ends lost 3 bases at V and 4 bases at J; junction bases unmatched: 12. Here the CDR3 reads CASSLLTSGQNEYEQYV. The DNA for the CDR3 is TGTGCCAGCAGTTTGTTGACTAGCGGGCAAAACGAGTACGAGCAGTACGTC.

The rearrangement joins TRBV6-1 to TRBJ2-7; no firm D call. Germline V lookup: CDR1 MNHNS, CDR2 SASEGT. The CDR3 runs 15 residues. Between the trimmed V and J ends, which lost 2 bases and 4 bases, there was a span of 15 bases. Here the CDR3 reads CASSEIFALSYEQYF. The CDR3, as DNA: TGTGCCAGCAGTGAAATCTTTGCACTTTCTTACGAGCAGTACTTC.

The rearrangement uses TRBV3-1 (or the pseudogene TRBV3-2) and TRBJ2-1; D may be TRBD1 (7 bases). Germline V gene data show CDR1 as LGHDT and CDR2 as YNNKEL (reference sequence). Trimming cost V 0 bases and J 9 bases, with 18 bases left between them. The CDR3 is 16 residues long. This CDR3 is CASSQDPSGGIGEQFF. The CDR3 coding sequence is TGTGCCAGCAGCCAAGACCCCTCAGGGGGGATCGGTGAGCAGTTCTTC.

The V and J genes are TRBV6-6 and TRBJ1-2; tentative D call: TRBD1 (6 bases). CDR3 length: 15 residues. CDR1 and CDR2 (germline): MNHNY, SVGAGI (reference sequence). Between the trimmed V and J ends, which lost 5 bases and 0 bases, there was a span of 13 bases. The CDR3 here is CASSQTQGPNYGYTF. The DNA of the CDR3 is TGTGCCAGCAGTCAGACTCAGGGGCCTAACTATGGCTACACCTTC.

This clone was counted once. The chain joins TRBV5-6 to TRBJ1-2; D is uncertain. The CDR3 spans 14 residues. Germline CDR1 SGHDT, CDR2 YYEEEE. V lost 2 bases, J lost 4 bases, and 12 bases lay in between. CDR3 coding DNA: TGTGCCAGCAGCTTTGCCGGGGTGACCTATGGCTACACCTTC. Its translation is CASSFAGVTYGYTF.

The chain uses TRBV15 and TRBJ2-3; possible D gene TRBD2, 6 bases. V lost 8 bases and J 2 bases, leaving 17 bases between the germline ends. The germline V gene has CDR1 LNHNV and CDR2 YYDKDF (reference sequence). The length of the CDR3 is 15 residues. The CDR3 here is CATSRELTPTDTQYF. Here the CDR3 DNA reads TGTGCCACCTCACGGGAGTTGACCCCCACAGATACGCAGTATTTT.

J is TRBJ2-7 and V is TRBV7-9; no reliable D call. Per the germline V gene, CDR1 is SEHNR and CDR2 is FQNEAQ (reference sequence). This CDR3 region has 18 residues. V lost 8 bases and J 0 bases, leaving 26 bases between the germline ends. CDR3 nucleotides: TGTGCCAGCGGTCCGTATCTTTCCGCAACTGAATCCTCCTACGAGCAGTACTTC. Translated: CASGPYLSATESSYEQYF.

V and J are TRBV28 and TRBJ1-2; tentative D call: TRBD1 (5 bases). The CDR3 has 14 amino acids. CDR1 is MDHEN, CDR2 SYDVKM, per germline. Trimming shortened V by 5 bases and J by 4 bases, and 14 bases separated the two germline ends. CDR3 nucleotides: TGTGCCAGCAGTCTCTCAAGGGGTACCTATGGCTACACCTTC. Protein product: CASSLSRGTYGYTF.

This rearrangement joins TRBV3-1 (or the pseudogene TRBV3-2) to TRBJ2-3; perhaps TRBD2 as D (6 bases). Germline loops: CDR1 LGHDT, CDR2 YNNKEL (reference sequence). The CDR3 extends over 16 amino acids. The V end lost 8 bases, the J end lost 8 bases, and 26 bases lay between the germline ends. CDR3 coding DNA: TGTGCCAGCCGCCCAACCGCGGTGGATACGGAGGGTACGCAGTATTTT. It translates to CASRPTAVDTEGTQYF.